This TCR beta chain originates from a study of blood T cell repertoires in COVID-19. Study-wide context: Samples of COVID-19 (acute and convalescent) were obtained from the United States, Italy and Spain. Nucleic acid was either cDNA or gDNA, and it came from T cells, B-cell-depleted T cells, or PBMCs.

Source study methods: Amplification of reference gene primers was used by the study to estimate nucleated cell counts. TCRdb's copy holds only in-frame clones and misses some; the assay was immunoSEQ multiplex PCR. The V and J calls and clone size are taken from that table; D and trimming were inferred from the DNA. Of about 200,000 clones in the sample, about 86% are singletons; the top ten hold around 9.6%. J gave up 3 bases and V 5 bases, and 12 bases lay outside the gene matches. Per germline, CDR1 SGHRS and CDR2 YFSETQ. The CDR3 is 16 residues long. In Seattle, patients joined the study during active infection and were tracked longitudinally.

The receptor was derived from a woman in her forties or fifties with COVID-19, enrolled during active disease. The chain carries TRBV5-1 and TRBJ2-5; 8 nucleotides agree with TRBD2. Sequencing input: peripheral blood. The CDR3 DNA reads as TGCGCCAGCAGTCCTCTGACGCGGGGGGATAAAGAGACCCAGTACTTC. Its protein is CASSPLTRGDKETQYF.